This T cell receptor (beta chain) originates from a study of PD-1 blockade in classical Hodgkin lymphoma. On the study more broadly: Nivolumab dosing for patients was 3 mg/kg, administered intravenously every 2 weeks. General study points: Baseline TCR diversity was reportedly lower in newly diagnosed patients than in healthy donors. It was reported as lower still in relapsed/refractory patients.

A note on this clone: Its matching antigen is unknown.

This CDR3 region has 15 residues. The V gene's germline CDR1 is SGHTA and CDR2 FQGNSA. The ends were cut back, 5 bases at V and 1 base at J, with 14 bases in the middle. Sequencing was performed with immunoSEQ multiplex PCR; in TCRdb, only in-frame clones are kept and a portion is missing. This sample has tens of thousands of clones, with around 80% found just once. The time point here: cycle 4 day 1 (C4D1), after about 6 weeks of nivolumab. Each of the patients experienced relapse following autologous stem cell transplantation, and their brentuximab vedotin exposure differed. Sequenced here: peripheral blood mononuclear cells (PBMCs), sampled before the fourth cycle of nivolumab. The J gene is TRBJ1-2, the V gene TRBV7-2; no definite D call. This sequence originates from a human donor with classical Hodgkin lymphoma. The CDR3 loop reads CASSLLRGGNYGYTF. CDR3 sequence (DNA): TGTGCCAGCAGCCTACTACGGGGAGGTAACTATGGCTACACCTTC. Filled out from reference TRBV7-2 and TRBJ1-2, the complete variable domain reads GAGVSQSPSNKVTEKGKDVELRCDPISGHTALYWYRQSLGQGLEFLIYFQGNSAPDKSGLPSDRFSAERTGGSVSTLTIQRTQQEDSAVYLCASSLLRGGNYGYTFGSGTRLTVV.